This note documents a single T cell receptor (beta chain) sequence. Sequencing was performed with immunoSEQ multiplex PCR; in TCRdb, only in-frame clones are kept and a portion is missing. The data contain about 49,000 clones, 80% to 95% of them singletons. The source of the sample is a study of T cell changes during pregnancy in multiple sclerosis. V was cut by 3 bases and J by 4 bases, with 14 bases left in between. Germline CDR1 and CDR2: LNHDA and SQIVND (reference sequence). This CDR3 region has 15 residues. V usage is TRBV19 and J usage is TRBJ2-3; tentative D call: TRBD2 (6 bases). This TCR was sampled from a female donor with multiple sclerosis, enrolled in a pregnancy study. Sequencing used peripheral blood, obtained after pregnancy. The CDR3 nucleotides read TGTGCCAGTAGTATCGGACTCAGGGAGGCAGATACGCAGTATTTT. It is translated as CASSIGLREADTQYF.